The 4 T cell receptor beta chains reported below all come from one sample, sequenced in a study of graft-versus-host responses after intestinal transplantation. Repertoires were generated with immunoSEQ multiplex PCR, while TCRdb's copy carries only in-frame clones and drops some. The sample includes some 92,000 clones, around 90% of them seen just once. No antigen is known for these receptors. This specimen was unstimulated CD4+ T cells sorted from spleen or lymph node cells, taken before intestinal transplant. Every receptor here comes from a human donor who received an intestinal transplant.

CDR3 amino acids: CASSWGEVNTEAFF. The CDR3, as DNA: TGCGCCAGCAGCTGGGGGGAGGTGAACACTGAAGCTTTCTTT. This sequence joins TRBV5-1 and TRBJ1-1; weak D call: TRBD1 (5 bases). Germline values: CDR1 SGHRS, CDR2 YFSETQ. CDR3 length: 14 amino acids. V was cut by 3 bases and J by 0 bases, with 9 bases left in between.

V usage is TRBV18 and J usage is TRBJ2-3; no clear D gene. The CDR3 extends over 12 amino acids. V lost 4 bases, J lost 0 bases, and 2 bases lay in between. Germline loops: CDR1 KGHSH, CDR2 LQKENI. CDR3 region: CASSRSTDTQYF. DNA for the CDR3: TGTGCCAGCTCACGTAGCACAGATACGCAGTATTTT. Based on the CDR3 plus reference TRBV18 and TRBJ2-3, the full variable domain is NAGVMQNPRHLVRRRGQEARLRCSPMKGHSHVYWYRQLPEEGLKFMVYLQKENIIDESGMPKERFSAEFPKEGPSILRIQQVVRGDSAAYFCASSRSTDTQYFGPGTRLTVL.

The gene calls are TRBV6-7 and TRBJ2-3, with D uncertain. TRBV6-7 is an ORF, and what it does is uncertain. V lost 0 bases to trimming and J lost 3 bases, with 10 bases between them. The CDR3 length is 15 residues. Written as DNA, the CDR3 is TGTGCCAGCAGTTACTCGCCGACGAGAACAGATACGCAGTATTTT. As protein: CASSYSPTRTDTQYF.

This clone was observed a single time. The chain joins TRBV4-2 to TRBJ2-1; D call uncertain. Deletions cut 0 bases from V and 5 bases from J, with 11 bases between. Germline CDR1 and CDR2: LGHNA and YNFKEQ. The CDR3 spans 15 residues. CDR3 region: CASSQEGIGNNEQFF. In DNA, the CDR3 is TGTGCCAGCAGCCAAGAGGGAATAGGGAACAATGAGCAGTTCTTC.